This T cell receptor beta chain was sequenced during a study of CD8 T cells in ankylosing spondylitis. For this clonotype: Its antigen remains unidentified.

The V end was cut by 1 base, the J end by 14 bases, with 9 bases between. The germline CDR1 and CDR2 sequences are SEHNR and FQNEAQ (reference sequence). CDR3 length: 11 residues. Using its own MiXCR run on the 5' RACE reads, TCRdb lists one record per CDR3 protein. The sample includes approximately 550,000 distinct CDR3 sequences, roughly an eighth of them seen just once. General study findings and limits: Ankylosing spondylitis blood seemed to carry a telltale TCR beta motif made of fewer than ten highly homologous variants.

The V call is TRBV7-9, the J call TRBJ2-1; D not certain. The sample consisted of blood, either unsorted or a sorted T cell fraction (not recorded which). This TCR was sampled from a male donor with ankylosing spondylitis. The CDR3 DNA reads as TGTGCCAGCAGCTTAGAGGTAGACGAGTTCTTC. This gives the protein CASSLEVDEFF.